This T cell receptor beta chain was captured by sequencing in a study of long-term antiretroviral therapy in people with HIV. As regards this clone: Antigen unknown.

Germline V gene sequence: CDR1 KGHSH, CDR2 LQKENI. V gave up 6 bases and J gave up 5 bases, with 10 bases separating them. CDR3 length: 12 amino acids. Study-wide points: Unavailable data included ART adherence, viral resistance and therapy changes (switches in treatment). Possibly under older ART regimens, blood was drawn between about 2003 and 2018. Controls showed broader CDR3 length ranges than did the HIV repertoires.

Survey-level resolution applied to immunoSEQ assay v3.0. Sequencing used immunoSEQ multiplex PCR; TCRdb keeps in-frame clones, though not all of them. The sample includes roughly 19,000 clones, 80% to 95% seen only once; the top ten take around 7%. The sequence came from a woman in her 50s with HIV. The input for sequencing was unsorted PBMCs, taken 4.4 years after starting antiretroviral therapy. The chain couples TRBV18 to TRBJ2-5; D is uncertain. The CDR3: CASSPDMETQYF. The CDR3 nucleotides read TGTGCCAGCTCGCCCGATATGGAGACCCAGTACTTC.